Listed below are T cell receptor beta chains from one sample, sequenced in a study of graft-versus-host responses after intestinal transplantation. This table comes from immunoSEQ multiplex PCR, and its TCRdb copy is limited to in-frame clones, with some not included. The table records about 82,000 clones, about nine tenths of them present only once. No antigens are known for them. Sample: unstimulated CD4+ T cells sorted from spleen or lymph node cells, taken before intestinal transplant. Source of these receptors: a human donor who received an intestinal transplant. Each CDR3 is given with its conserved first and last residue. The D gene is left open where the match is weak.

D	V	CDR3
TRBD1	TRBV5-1	CASSLDPDRGGSGELFF
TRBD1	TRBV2	CASSPSGQGNEKLFF
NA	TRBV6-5	CAGRHGGGTDTQYF
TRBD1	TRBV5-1	CASSLDVTGGAKLFF
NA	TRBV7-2	CASSFGRLSNQPQHF
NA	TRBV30	CAWGRTRTSYEQYF
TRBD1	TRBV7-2	CASSIQGGNNSPLHF
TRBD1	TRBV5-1	CASRTLSPGTATTDTQYF
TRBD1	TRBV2	CASRLGTGGMMDF
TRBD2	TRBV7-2	CASSVFSGGTYEQYF
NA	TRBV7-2	CASSLAGGNSYEQYF
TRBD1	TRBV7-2	CASSSFTGETEKLFF
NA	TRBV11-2	CASSIAVTGGFYEQYF
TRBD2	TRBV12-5	CASGSPGLGGVSGANVLTF
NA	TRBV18	CASSPREGLLFF
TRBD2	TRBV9	CASSVLAGHFTDTQYF
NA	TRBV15	CATSRDSSGNTIYF
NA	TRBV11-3	CASSPLAGQSYEQYF
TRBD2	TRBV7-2	CASERTQPGLVITDTQYF
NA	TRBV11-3	CASSLRGGAANYGYTF
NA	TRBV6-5	CASSSPAGASVGYTF
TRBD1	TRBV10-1	CASSHGTVFDEQYF
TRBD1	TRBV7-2	CASSPQPGGQGDYEQYF
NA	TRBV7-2	CASSLSSGYGYTF